This T cell receptor (beta chain) was recovered during a study of T and B cells in COVID-19 patients. Study findings and constraints: Of thousands of TCR clusters found only in the recovered cohort, a few dozen had low generation probability.

BIOMED2 TRB-A/B primer pools were used in multiplex TRB PCR. TCRdb analysed the multiplex PCR reads with MiXCR anew, one entry per CDR3 protein. The table has roughly 8,000 distinct CDR3 sequences, under 30% seen once; the top ten hold 5.5%. V lost 2 bases and J lost 8, with 10 bases in between. Germline CDR1 reads MNHEY; CDR2 reads SVGAGI. The CDR3 totals 13 residues. A note on this clonotype: Its target is not known.

From blood, about 250-500 ng of genomic DNA served as TRB template. This TCR was sampled from a human donor who had recovered from COVID-19. This chain links TRBV6-5 with TRBJ2-1; D might be TRBD1 or TRBD2, each matching 6 bases. The sample was blood. CDR3 coding DNA: TGTGCCAGCAGTTACGGGGGGCCGGATGAGCAGTTCTTC. Its translation is CASSYGGPDEQFF.